A selection of T cell receptor beta chains follows, all from one sample in a study of T-cell memory formation after mild COVID-19. Using its own MiXCR run on the 5' RACE reads, TCRdb lists one record per CDR3 protein. The sample shows fewer than 150,000 distinct CDR3 sequences, 5% to 6.5% of them seen only once. The sequencing input was PBMCs or a T cell subset sorted from them (not recorded which). These receptors came from an adult woman who had mild COVID-19 (a few samples of this study predate the infection). Cell type and time point are not known. Each CDR3 is given with its conserved first and last residue. Fields, in order: J gene, V gene, CDR3 protein.

j_gene: TRBJ1-1
v_gene: TRBV20-1
CDR3aa: CSARSGSLNTEAFF

j_gene: TRBJ2-3
v_gene: TRBV6-1
CDR3aa: CASSLTGGATDTQYF

j_gene: TRBJ2-5
v_gene: TRBV9
CDR3aa: CASSASGQVYQETQYF

j_gene: TRBJ2-3
v_gene: TRBV5-1
CDR3aa: CASSGSTTDTQYF

j_gene: TRBJ2-2
v_gene: TRBV20-1
CDR3aa: CSAATGGDGELFF

j_gene: TRBJ1-2
v_gene: TRBV7-9
CDR3aa: CASSSSVRGYTF

j_gene: TRBJ2-7
v_gene: TRBV7-2
CDR3aa: CASSFHSGPYEQYF

j_gene: TRBJ2-2
v_gene: TRBV2
CDR3aa: CASSRDRGSGELFF

j_gene: TRBJ2-1
v_gene: TRBV15
CDR3aa: CATSPGGSSYNEQFF

j_gene: TRBJ1-5
v_gene: TRBV5-1
CDR3aa: CASSWTVNQPQHF

j_gene: TRBJ1-4
v_gene: TRBV20-1
CDR3aa: CSARDRTGGREKLFF

j_gene: TRBJ1-1
v_gene: TRBV3-1
CDR3aa: CASSRTEAFF

j_gene: TRBJ2-6
v_gene: TRBV18
CDR3aa: CASSQGSAGANVLTF

j_gene: TRBJ2-5
v_gene: TRBV7-2
CDR3aa: CASSWDRRETQYF

j_gene: TRBJ2-7
v_gene: TRBV3-1
CDR3aa: CASSLRGAPEQYF

j_gene: TRBJ2-5
v_gene: TRBV5-1
CDR3aa: CASSLAGDQETQYF

j_gene: TRBJ2-5
v_gene: TRBV12-3/TRBV12-4
CDR3aa: CASSFGSYQETQYF

j_gene: TRBJ2-5
v_gene: TRBV12-3/TRBV12-4
CDR3aa: CASSRPQRETQYF

j_gene: TRBJ1-4
v_gene: TRBV7-3
CDR3aa: CASSRGAGIHEKLFF

j_gene: TRBJ2-7
v_gene: TRBV4-1
CDR3aa: CASSQTGGIHEQYF

j_gene: TRBJ2-7
v_gene: TRBV12-3/TRBV12-4
CDR3aa: CASSYTGGASYEQYF

j_gene: TRBJ2-3
v_gene: TRBV5-1
CDR3aa: CASSLGLGATDTQYF

j_gene: TRBJ2-1
v_gene: TRBV5-1
CDR3aa: CASSDPGTFNNEQFF

j_gene: TRBJ2-3
v_gene: TRBV5-1
CDR3aa: CASSPGLAGLSDTQYF

j_gene: TRBJ2-3
v_gene: TRBV6-6
CDR3aa: CASSPSGRTDTQYF

j_gene: TRBJ2-3
v_gene: TRBV5-4
CDR3aa: CASSDLSRTRDTQYF

j_gene: TRBJ1-1
v_gene: TRBV24-1
CDR3aa: CATSSGGPYTEAFF

j_gene: TRBJ2-5
v_gene: TRBV7-2
CDR3aa: CASSLASKERETQYF